The entry that follows covers one T cell receptor beta chain sequence. This sample is part of a study of T cell responses to AZD1222 COVID-19 vaccine. CDR3 length: 15 amino acids. Germline values: CDR1 KGHSH, CDR2 LQKENI. V trimming: 0 bases; J trimming: 5 bases; junction bases outside the gene matches: 5. Clones were sequenced by immunoSEQ multiplex PCR, and TCRdb holds only the in-frame ones, with some missing. Of 150,000 to 200,000 clones in the sample, around 94% were seen once. The chain is built from TRBV18 and TRBJ2-7; 9 bases fit TRBD1. This TCR was recovered from an adult who received the AZD1222 COVID-19 vaccine. The sample in question was peripheral blood, obtained 28 days after the second AZD1222 dose. The CDR3 region is CASSPPGQGLHEQYF. CDR3 sequence (DNA): TGTGCCAGCTCACCACCGGGACAGGGTCTTCACGAGCAGTACTTC.